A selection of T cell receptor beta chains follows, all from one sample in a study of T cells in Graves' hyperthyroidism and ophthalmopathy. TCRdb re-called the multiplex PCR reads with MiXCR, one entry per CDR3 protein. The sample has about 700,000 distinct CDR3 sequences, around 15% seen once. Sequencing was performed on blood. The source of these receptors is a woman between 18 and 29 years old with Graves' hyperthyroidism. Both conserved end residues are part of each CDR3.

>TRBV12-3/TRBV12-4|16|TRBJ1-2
CASSTPGRTGAHGYTF
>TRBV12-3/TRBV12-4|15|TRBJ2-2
CASKGVGINTGELFF
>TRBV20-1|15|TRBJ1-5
CSAMRVTGFNQPQHF
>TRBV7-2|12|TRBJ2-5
CASSPYSETQYF
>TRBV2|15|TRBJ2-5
CASSDTGLVTETQYF
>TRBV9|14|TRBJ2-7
CASSVAGASYEQYF
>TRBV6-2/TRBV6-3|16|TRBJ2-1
CASSLAGTGLDNEQFF
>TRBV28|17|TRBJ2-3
CASSRPSASGRGDTQYF
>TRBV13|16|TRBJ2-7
CASSQKSGTATYEQYF
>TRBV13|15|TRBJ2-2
CASSLEGRLPGELFF
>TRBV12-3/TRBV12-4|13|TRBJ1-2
CASSLGGWDGYTF
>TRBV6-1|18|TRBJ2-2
CASRGVTFREGPTGELFF
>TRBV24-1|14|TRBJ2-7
CATSADSKPYEQYF
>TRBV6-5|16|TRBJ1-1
CASSYRQGRKNTEAFF
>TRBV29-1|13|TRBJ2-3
CSVEGRRTDTQYF
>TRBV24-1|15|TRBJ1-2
CATSSPGTGNYGYTF
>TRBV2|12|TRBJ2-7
CASSVEGYEQYF
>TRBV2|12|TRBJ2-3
CASNSGGDTQYF
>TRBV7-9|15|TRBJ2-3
CASSFSRETTDTQYF
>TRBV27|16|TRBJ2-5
CASSLYGTGGGETQYF
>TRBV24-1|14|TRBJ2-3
CATSDGSGTDTQYF
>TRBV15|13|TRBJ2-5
CATSRGREETQYF
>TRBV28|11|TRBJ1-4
CASSRRAKLFF
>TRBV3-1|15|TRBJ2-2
CASSLSPASGGELFF
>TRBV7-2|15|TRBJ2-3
CASSKQRGLTDTQYF
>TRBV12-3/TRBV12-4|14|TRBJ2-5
CASRTHLTSVTQYF
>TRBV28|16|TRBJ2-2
CASSGAAKANTGELFF
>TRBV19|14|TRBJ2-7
CASSVGGSSDEQYF
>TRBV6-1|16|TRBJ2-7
CASSEAKPGLSYEQYF